This T cell receptor (beta chain) was observed in a study of blood T cell repertoires in COVID-19. Looked up from germline, CDR1 is SGHVS and CDR2 is FQNEAQ. The length of the CDR3 is 16 residues. After removal of 6 bases from V and 4 bases from J, the junction contained 11 bases not matched to a gene. The data were produced by immunoSEQ multiplex PCR, yet TCRdb's version contains in-frame clones alone and is incomplete. Here the sample spans over 110,000 clones, roughly three quarters being singletons. This clonotype originated in a woman aged 55-70 years with acute or convalescent COVID-19. The chain has TRBV7-8 and TRBJ2-3; 9 nucleotides match TRBD2. Sequenced: peripheral blood. CDR3 coding DNA: TGTGCCAGCAGTCGCCTCAGCGGGAGGAGTGCAGATACGCAGTATTTT. Amino acids: CASSRLSGRSADTQYF.